These 32 T cell receptor beta chains were sequenced from one sample in a study of human T cells and chemical hapten exposure. Using its own MiXCR run on the RACE reads, TCRdb lists one record per CDR3 protein. The data hold about 70,000 distinct CDR3 sequences, with about 6% observed a single time. Time point described: healthy volunteer bleed at 6 weeks. Total RNA came from unfractionated whole blood. Sequenced sample: whole blood. The receptors here all came from a female donor in good health. Some clones in this sample may be carry-over from other donors' samples.

The genes are TRBV3-1 and TRBJ1-3; D is perhaps TRBD1 (6 bases). This CDR3 is built from 15 residues. V lost 1 base to trimming and J lost 0 bases, with 7 bases between them. CDR1 LGHDT and CDR2 YNNKEL come from the germline V gene (reference sequence). DNA for the CDR3: TGTGCCAGCAGCCAAGGGACAGCCTCTGGAAACACCATATATTTT. It codes for CASSQGTASGNTIYF.

This clonotype showed up many times. The chain joins TRBV28 to TRBJ1-5; D call uncertain. Trimming cost V 6 bases and J 7 bases, with 16 bases left between them. In germline, CDR1 is MDHEN, CDR2 SYDVKM. The CDR3 covers 14 residues. CDR3 DNA sequence: TGTGCCAGCAGACTGGGGATTGGGATACAGCCCCAGCATTTT. Amino acids: CASRLGIGIQPQHF. The whole variable domain, remainder taken from reference TRBV28 and TRBJ1-5, is DVKVTQSSRYLVKRTGEKVFLECVQDMDHENMFWYRQDPGLGLRLIYFSYDVKMKEKGDIPEGYSVSREKKERFSLILESASTNQTSMYLCASRLGIGIQPQHFGDGTRLSIL.

The sample holds many counts of this clonotype. V is TRBV6-5 and J is TRBJ2-4; D unclear. Trimming stripped 0 bases from V and 0 bases from J, with 6 bases between. The CDR3 runs 15 residues. The germline gives CDR1 MNHEY, CDR2 SVGAGI. CDR3 bases: TGTGCCAGCAGTTACTCGGGCCTAGCCAAAAACATTCAGTACTTC. Protein: CASSYSGLAKNIQYF.

The J gene is TRBJ2-7, the V gene TRBV27; TRBD2 aligns across 9 bases. Trimming cost V 2 bases and J 4 bases; bases outside gene matches: 15. CDR3 length equals 18 residues. CDR1 is MNHEY, CDR2 SMNVEV, per germline (reference sequence). Here the CDR3 reads CASSLELPNIAGGYEQYF. CDR3 nucleotides: TGTGCCAGCAGTTTAGAGCTCCCGAATATTGCGGGAGGGTACGAGCAGTACTTC.

This clonotype was seen at least ten times. The V and J genes are TRBV13 and TRBJ2-6; the D gene is possibly TRBD1 (5 bases). V lost 5 bases and J 2 bases, leaving 10 bases between the germline ends. The CDR3 is made up of 15 amino acids. From germline, CDR1 is PRHDT and CDR2 FYEKMQ (reference sequence). CDR3 sequence: CASSTRGAGANVLTF. DNA for the CDR3: TGTGCCAGCAGCACAAGGGGCGCTGGGGCCAACGTCCTGACTTTC.

J is TRBJ2-7 and V is TRBV12-3 or TRBV12-4; 7 bases agree with TRBD2. After removal of 3 bases from V and 7 bases from J, the junction contained 3 bases not matched to a gene. This CDR3 contains 12 residues. The CDR3 reads CASSFPSGEQYF. The CDR3 region has the DNA TGTGCCAGCAGTTTTCCTAGCGGAGAGCAGTACTTC.

This clonotype appeared many times. The gene calls are TRBV5-5 and TRBJ2-7; 9 positions agree with TRBD1. The germline CDR1 and CDR2 sequences are SGHKS and YYEKEE (reference sequence). Trimming took 3 bases from V and 5 from J; bases not matched to a gene: 6. CDR3 length: 14 residues. CDR3 loop: CASSWGQGADEQYF. In DNA form, the CDR3 reads TGTGCCAGCAGCTGGGGACAGGGAGCGGACGAGCAGTACTTC.

This chain joins TRBV11-1 and TRBJ2-3, with 7 bases that match TRBD2. J gave up 2 bases and V 8 bases, and 13 bases lay outside the gene matches. The CDR3 runs 16 residues. CDR1 is SGHAT, CDR2 FQDESV, per germline (reference sequence). The CDR3 is CASAGGREIITDTQYF. The DNA of the CDR3 is TGTGCCAGCGCTGGAGGGCGGGAGATAATCACAGATACGCAGTATTTT.

The chain is built from TRBV9 and TRBJ2-5; 9 nucleotides agree with TRBD2. Germline CDR1 SGDLS, CDR2 YYNGEE. V dropped 4 bases and J dropped 2; count of bases not matched to a gene: 9. The CDR3 runs to 16 residues. This CDR3 is CASSSRTSEIQETQYF. In DNA, the CDR3 is TGTGCCAGCAGCTCCCGGACTAGCGAGATACAAGAGACCCAGTACTTC. The variable domain in full, completed from reference TRBV9 and TRBJ2-5, reads DSGVTQTPKHLITATGQRVTLRCSPRSGDLSVYWYQQSLDQGLQFLIQYYNGEERAKGNILERFSAQQFPDLHSELNLSSLELGDSALYFCASSSRTSEIQETQYFGPGTRLLVL.

This sequence joins TRBV5-1 and TRBJ1-2, with D unresolved. Germline V lookup: CDR1 SGHRS, CDR2 YFSETQ. There are 15 residues in the CDR3. The V end was cut by 0 bases, the J end by 0 bases, with 9 bases between. CDR3 region: CASSLEASPNYGYTF. The CDR3 bases are TGCGCCAGCAGCTTGGAGGCCAGTCCTAACTATGGCTACACCTTC.

This clonotype is deemed medium-sized (0.01 to 0.1%). The J gene is TRBJ2-1, the V gene TRBV29-1; D may correspond to TRBD1 or TRBD2 (6 bases each). This CDR3 region has 11 residues. Trimming took 4 bases from V and 9 from J, leaving 10 bases between them. The germline gives CDR1 SQVTM, CDR2 ANQGSEA. For the CDR3, the DNA is TGCAGCGTTGGGGGGGCGAGTGAGCAGTTCTTC. Protein sequence: CSVGGASEQFF.

This clonotype came up many times. This chain connects TRBV6-1 to TRBJ1-6, with TRBD1 matching 9 bases. Germline CDR1 is MNHNS and CDR2 is SASEGT. Germline trimming cut 5 bases from V and 5 bases from J; bases unmatched to any gene: 4. The CDR3 sequence is 15 residues long. CDR3 sequence: CASSLRTGDNSPLHF. DNA of the CDR3: TGTGCCAGCAGTCTCCGGACAGGGGATAATTCACCCCTCCACTTT.

With regard to this clonotype: A much larger clonotype is one base distant, so this may be a read error. The chain employs TRBV4-3 and TRBJ2-4, with D unresolved. The V gene's germline CDR1 is LGHNA and CDR2 YSLEER. The CDR3 is made up of 15 amino acids. The CDR3 loop reads CTSSQDPSDGDIQYF. CDR3 DNA sequence: TGCACCAGCAGCCAAGATCCCAGCGACGGAGACATTCAGTACTTC.

This clonotype was counted a few times. This chain joins TRBV12-3 or TRBV12-4 and TRBJ2-1; possible D gene TRBD1, 6 bases. Trimming stripped 5 bases from V and 4 bases from J, with 18 bases between. The CDR3 runs 16 residues. In DNA form, the CDR3 reads TGTGCCAGCAGTCCGCGACAGGCAGATGTTTACAATGAGCAGTTCTTC. This translates into CASSPRQADVYNEQFF.

As regards this clonotype: A read error is possible here, since a much larger clone lies one base away. The chain is built from TRBV5-1 and TRBJ2-7; 7 bases fit TRBD1. J was trimmed by 2 bases and V by 0 bases; bases with no gene match: 5. The CDR3 totals 15 residues. CDR1 SGHRS and CDR2 YFSETQ come from the germline V gene. CDR3 in DNA: TGCGCCAGCAGCTTGGGACAGGGATCGCCCTACGAGCAGTACTTC. Encoded protein: CASSLGQGSPYEQYF.

There are many counts of this clonotype. The V and J genes are TRBV11-3 and TRBJ2-3; D unresolved. V was shortened by 1 base and J by 4 bases, with 3 bases between the two germline ends. Germline assignment: CDR1 SGHNT and CDR2 YENEEA. The CDR3 totals 12 residues. Here the CDR3 DNA reads TGTGCCAGCAGCTTAGGACCAGATACGCAGTATTTT. It is translated as CASSLGPDTQYF.

This clonotype was seen at least ten times. V is TRBV7-2 and J is TRBJ2-7; D perhaps matches TRBD2 (5 bases). Germline assignment: CDR1 SGHTA and CDR2 FQGNSA. V lost 5 bases, J lost 4 bases, and 15 bases lay in between. This CDR3 contains 14 residues. CDR3 DNA sequence: TGTGCCAGCAGCCGAGGCCGCACTAGTTACGAGCAGTACTTC. Translating gives CASSRGRTSYEQYF.

This clonotype was counted many times. This chain joins TRBV7-2 and TRBJ2-1; D unresolved. Per germline, CDR1 SGHTA and CDR2 FQGNSA. V lost 2 bases and J lost 5, with 7 bases in between. The CDR3 is made up of 13 amino acids. The CDR3 DNA sequence: TGTGCCAGCAGCTTATTTGGGAACAATGAGCAGTTCTTC. Translating gives CASSLFGNNEQFF.

This clonotype was observed a few times. This chain links TRBV3-2 with TRBJ1-1. TRBV3-2 is a pseudogene locus. There are 13 residues in the CDR3. CDR3 residues: CASSPRKNTEAFF. For the CDR3, the DNA is TGTGCCAGCAGCCCAAGGAAGAACACTGAAGCTTTCTTT.

This clonotype was seen repeatedly, ten times or more. The CDR3 sequence is CASSPSRFTGRDIQYF. For the CDR3, the DNA is TGTGCCAGCAGCCCTAGTCGATTCACAGGGAGGGACATTCAGTACTTC. The chain has TRBV7-8 and TRBJ2-4, with D tentatively TRBD2 (7 bases). CDR1 SGHVS and CDR2 FQNEAQ come from the germline V gene. CDR3 length: 16 residues. With 5 bases removed from V and 8 bases from J, the gap between germline ends came to 22 bases.

About this clonotype itself: This may be a read error, as it is one base from a much larger clone. The chain is built from TRBV27 and TRBJ2-1; no reliable D call. In germline, CDR1 is MNHEY, CDR2 SMNVEV (reference sequence). V lost 0 bases and J 6 bases, leaving 6 bases between the germline ends. This CDR3 comprises 13 residues. The CDR3 DNA follows: TGTGCCAGCAGTTTATCAGCTTGCAATGAGCAGTTCTTC. Amino acid sequence: CASSLSACNEQFF.

This clonotype was observed at least ten times. V usage is TRBV11-2 and J usage is TRBJ2-7; TRBD2 might be the D (6 bases). The germline gives CDR1 SGHAT, CDR2 FQNNGV. V lost 4 bases and J lost 7, with 23 bases in between. The CDR3 has 16 amino acids. CDR3 DNA sequence: TGTGCCAGCAGCTCCTCCCGGGATGGGGGGATAGCTGAGCAGTACTTC. Translation: CASSSSRDGGIAEQYF.

The chain couples TRBV4-3 to TRBJ2-5; 9 bases are shared with TRBD2. The CDR3 spans 16 residues. Germline assignment: CDR1 LGHNA and CDR2 YSLEER. Trimming took 1 base from V and 3 from J; bases not matched to a gene: 6. CDR3 protein: CASSQAAASGEETQYF. The CDR3 DNA is TGCGCCAGCAGCCAAGCGGCGGCTAGCGGGGAAGAGACCCAGTACTTC.

About this clonotype itself: This sequence may be a read error, since a much larger clone differs from it by one base. The rearrangement uses TRBV28 and TRBJ2-6; D not resolved. In germline, CDR1 is MDHEN, CDR2 SYDVKM. The CDR3 is 13 amino acids. The CDR3 nucleotides are TGTGCCAGCGTCAGGCGGTGGGCCAACGTCCTGATTTTC. It specifies CASVRRWANVLIF.

This clonotype was seen a handful of times. CDR3 in amino acids: CASSYATWGEQYF. The CDR3 DNA sequence: TGTGCCAGCAGTTACGCGACGTGGGGCGAGCAGTACTTC. The genes are TRBV6-2 or TRBV6-3 and TRBJ2-7, with D uncertain. This CDR3 contains 13 residues. V lost 2 bases, J lost 6 bases, and 11 bases lay in between. The germline gives CDR1 MNHEY, CDR2 SVGEGT.

The chain links TRBV28 to TRBJ2-7; no clear D. Trimming stripped 5 bases from V and 3 bases from J, with 11 bases between. Germline CDR1 is MDHEN and CDR2 is SYDVKM. The CDR3 spans 13 residues. CDR3 region: CASSLGTFYEQYF. As DNA, the CDR3 is TGTGCCAGCAGTCTCGGCACTTTCTACGAGCAGTACTTC.

The rearrangement uses TRBV29-1 and TRBJ1-5; maybe TRBD1 (5 bases). Trimming stripped 5 bases from V and 1 base from J, with 9 bases between. The germline gives CDR1 SQVTM, CDR2 ANQGSEA. This CDR3 has 13 amino acids. CDR3 protein: CSVRGGSNQPQHF. The DNA for the CDR3 is TGCAGCGTTCGGGGGGGGAGCAATCAGCCCCAGCATTTT.

This clonotype came up many times. For the CDR3, the DNA is TGTGCCAGCAGCCAAGATCGAGAGCAGCCCCAGCATTTT. Translation gives CASSQDREQPQHF. The chain links TRBV3-1 to TRBJ1-5; D gene unclear. Germline CDR1 and CDR2: LGHDT and YNNKEL (reference sequence). This CDR3 is 13 amino acids long. The ends were cut back, 0 bases at V and 7 bases at J, with 7 bases in the middle.

The chain couples TRBV28 to TRBJ2-5; D is ambiguous. Looked up from germline, CDR1 is MDHEN and CDR2 is SYDVKM. The V gene lost 7 bases and the J gene lost 3 bases, with 15 bases spanning the gap. The CDR3 extends over 14 amino acids. The CDR3 DNA sequence: TGTGCCAGCAACCGCGGCACGACTGAAGAGACCCAGTACTTC. Its translation is CASNRGTTEETQYF.

The gene calls are TRBV30 and TRBJ2-1; tentatively, D is TRBD2 (5 bases). The CDR3 is 12 residues long. The germline CDR1 and CDR2 sequences are GTSNPN and SVGIG (reference sequence). V lost 3 bases and J lost 7, with 10 bases in between. CDR3 nucleotides: TGTGCCTGGAGCGTAGCGCCGAATGAGCAGTTCTTC. Translated: CAWSVAPNEQFF.

This clonotype was seen at least ten times. The V call is TRBV20-1, the J call TRBJ2-2; 11 bases agree with TRBD2. Germline CDR1 DFQATT, CDR2 SNEGSKA (reference sequence). The V and J ends lost 0 bases and 7 bases, in that order; junction bases with no gene match: 16. The CDR3 runs to 19 residues. The CDR3 sequence: CSAREGLAGGWGHGGELFF. CDR3 DNA sequence: TGCAGTGCTAGAGAGGGGCTAGCGGGAGGTTGGGGCCACGGCGGGGAGCTGTTTTTT.

This clonotype showed up many times. This chain connects TRBV6-2 or TRBV6-3 to TRBJ1-3, with D maybe TRBD1 (5 bases). This CDR3 has 15 residues. Germline loops: CDR1 MNHEY, CDR2 SVGEGT. V was cut by 5 bases and J by 4 bases, with 15 bases left in between. The DNA for the CDR3 is TGTGCCAGCAGTCCGGACGGGGCGGGAGGAAACACCATATATTTT. Translation gives CASSPDGAGGNTIYF.